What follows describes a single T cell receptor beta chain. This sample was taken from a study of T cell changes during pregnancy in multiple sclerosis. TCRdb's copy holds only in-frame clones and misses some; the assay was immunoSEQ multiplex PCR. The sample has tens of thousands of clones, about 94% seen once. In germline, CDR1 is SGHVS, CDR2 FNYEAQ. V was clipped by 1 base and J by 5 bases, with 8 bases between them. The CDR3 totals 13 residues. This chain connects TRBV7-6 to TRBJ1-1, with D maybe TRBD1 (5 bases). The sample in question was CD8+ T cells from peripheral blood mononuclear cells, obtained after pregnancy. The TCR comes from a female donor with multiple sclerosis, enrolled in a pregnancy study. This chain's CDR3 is CASSLGGVTEAFF. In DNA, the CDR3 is TGTGCCAGCAGCTTAGGGGGGGTAACTGAAGCTTTCTTT.